This is a list of T cell receptor beta chains from one sample in a study of blood T cell repertoires in COVID-19. The assay was immunoSEQ multiplex PCR, and TCRdb's table has in-frame clones only and misses some. The data contain approximately 100,000 clones, around 85% of them seen just once; the ten biggest clones take up 35% to 45%. Sample: peripheral blood. These receptors were taken from a man older than 75 with acute or convalescent COVID-19. CDR3s include the opening cysteine and the closing phenylalanine or tryptophan. The D gene is left open where the match is weak.

TRBJ2-5 | . | TRBV15 | CATSIAAPTTQYF
TRBJ1-4 | . | TRBV15 | CATSRDRTPTGKLFF
TRBJ1-1 | . | TRBV10-3 | CASRGGAEAFF
TRBJ2-7 | . | TRBV6-2/TRBV6-3 | CASSYGAGSPGSLLEQYF
TRBJ2-1 | TRBD2 | TRBV18 | CASTTSGPYNEQFF
TRBJ1-1 | . | TRBV28 | CASTSDRAEAFF
TRBJ2-7 | . | TRBV28 | CASTRQALYSYEQYF
TRBJ2-7 | TRBD1 | TRBV7-2 | CASSLGYGTGTHEQYF
TRBJ2-7 | . | TRBV10-3 | CAISPLYEQYF
TRBJ1-1 | . | TRBV18 | CASSPLAGARAFF
TRBJ1-6 | TRBD1 | TRBV28 | CASVDRVYSPLHF
TRBJ1-1 | . | TRBV15 | CATSRGHSNTEAFF
TRBJ1-5 | . | TRBV14 | CASSQTGHQPQHF
TRBJ1-1 | . | TRBV28 | CASIFTREMNTEAFF
TRBJ1-2 | TRBD1 | TRBV19 | CASSIRVGQGGDGYTF
TRBJ2-2 | . | TRBV6-5 | CASRATSSTGELFF
TRBJ2-7 | . | TRBV19 | CASSIQGQYEQYF
TRBJ2-3 | TRBD2 | TRBV27 | CASSPLAGAGTDTQYF
TRBJ2-7 | TRBD2 | TRBV15 | CATSRGQRPGLAGFSYEQYF
TRBJ1-2 | TRBD1 | TRBV27 | CASSPSRDRGSGYTF
TRBJ2-7 | TRBD2 | TRBV11-2 | CASSLGGRTGEQYF
TRBJ2-1 | . | TRBV10-1 | CASSDGPGENNEQFF
TRBJ1-4 | TRBD1 | TRBV7-6 | CASSPGTGEFEKLFF
TRBJ1-4 | . | TRBV28 | CASSPSVHRVTNEKLFF
TRBJ2-1 | TRBD2 | TRBV7-3 | CASSHLAGAPTNEQFF
TRBJ2-3 | TRBD1 | TRBV5-1 | CASSLGGQWTDTQYF
TRBJ2-5 | . | TRBV28 | CASETVQETQYF
TRBJ2-2 | TRBD2 | TRBV7-6 | CASSKISGKSNTGELFF
TRBJ2-1 | . | TRBV12-3/TRBV12-4 | CASSLDGLNEQFF
TRBJ2-5 | . | TRBV20-1 | CSASRVPSRQETQYF
TRBJ2-5 | TRBD2 | TRBV6-5 | CATTSVQETQYF
TRBJ1-5 | TRBD1 | TRBV28 | CASNPWGTGVNQPQHF
TRBJ2-5 | . | TRBV5-1 | CASSGGQETQYF
TRBJ1-1 | . | TRBV25-1 | CASRPTGQNTEAFF
TRBJ2-5 | . | TRBV7-3 | CASSRGSQETQYF
TRBJ2-7 | TRBD2 | TRBV12-3/TRBV12-4 | CASALLAGEGQYF
TRBJ2-3 | . | TRBV18 | CASSPLTRSTDTQYF
TRBJ2-7 | TRBD2 | TRBV14 | CASSQAAGAHEQYF
TRBJ2-7 | . | TRBV3-1/TRBV3-2 | CASSQASGSYEQYF
TRBJ2-1 | TRBD1 | TRBV6-4 | CASRGTGEDNEQFF
TRBJ2-5 | . | TRBV20-1 | CSASITVQETQYF
TRBJ2-3 | TRBD1 | TRBV11-3 | CASSSDRDRTDTQYF
TRBJ1-2 | . | TRBV30 | CAWSFFTYGYTF
TRBJ1-2 | . | TRBV6-4 | CASSDKGGYGYTF
TRBJ1-1 | TRBD1 | TRBV6-6 | CASTGQGAEAFF
TRBJ2-7 | TRBD1 | TRBV28 | CAVGQGVGEQYF
TRBJ1-6 | . | TRBV4-3 | CASSQEGNTGLSPLHF
TRBJ1-5 | . | TRBV19 | CASLLQGDKAQHF
TRBJ1-5 | . | TRBV18 | CASSQGHGDQPQHF